The sequence of this T cell receptor beta chain was determined in a study of cytomegalovirus exposure and HLA in healthy donors. In germline, CDR1 is SGDLS, CDR2 YYNGEE. This CDR3 is built from 15 residues. V shed 0 bases, J shed 11 bases, and the junction held 10 bases outside the gene matches. In the PCR, 60 Vbeta and 13 Jbeta primers were used. Some clones are missing from TCRdb's copy, which holds only in-frame ones; the method was immunoSEQ multiplex PCR. This sample carries roughly 59,000 clones, 65% to 80% of them seen once, and the ten largest clones take less than 20%. The TCR sequence derives from a man in his forties or fifties in good health and CMV-seropositive. Sample: PBMCs. This chain joins TRBV9 and TRBJ2-5, with TRBD2 matching over 10 bases. CDR3 protein: CASSVVAGGSGEQYF. The DNA of the CDR3 is TGTGCCAGCAGCGTAGTAGCGGGAGGTTCGGGGGAGCAGTACTTC.